One T cell receptor (beta chain) is described in this entry. Its cognate antigen is unknown. The CDR3 is 15 amino acids. Between the trimmed V and J ends, which lost 0 bases and 9 bases, there was a span of 12 bases. CDR1 is SEHNR and CDR2 is FQNEAQ in the germline V gene (reference sequence). This table comes from immunoSEQ multiplex PCR, and its TCRdb copy is limited to in-frame clones, with some not included. The table shows roughly 390,000 clones, with less than 90% occurring only once. Treatment meaning: about 20 received Ad26.COV2.S at low or high dose, single or two shots; 5 received placebo; per-sample allocation not given. Repertoires come from day 63 after the first vaccine or placebo injection. An adult aged 18-55 years in Boston served as the donor. This specimen comes from a study of Ad26.COV2.S vaccination and SARS-CoV-2 variants. Study background: Participant was drawn from the COV1001 Ad26.COV2.S trial arm. The vaccine Ad26.COV2.S was put into the muscle once, or twice with 56 days between. Study results and limitations: An underestimation of total T cell responses may have resulted from the TCR breadth and depth analyses.

The input for sequencing was peripheral blood, taken in a trial of Ad26.COV2.S vaccine versus placebo. The sequence derives from a person aged 18 to 65 who received the Ad26.COV2.S COVID-19 vaccine or a placebo. The rearrangement links TRBV7-9 to TRBJ1-6; no clear D. As DNA, the CDR3 is TGTGCCAGCAGCTTAGCAGCTGAGGGCTCTTCACCCCTCCACTTT. Its protein is CASSLAAEGSSPLHF.